This T cell receptor (beta chain) was documented in a study of memory CD4+ T cells and cytomegalovirus serostatus. Study in general: Donors were healthy Belgian adults, under ten CMV seropositive and 20 to 25 seronegative.

The table lists this clone with a few counts. Germline CDR1 and CDR2: GTSNPN and SVGIG (reference sequence). CDR3 length: 14 amino acids. Trimming shortened V by 0 bases and J by 11 bases, and 19 bases separated the two germline ends. The sort gate was single viable CD3+CD4+CD8-CD45RO+ cells for memory CD4+ T cells. Serostatus was set by detecting CMV pp150, pp28, p38, p52 IgG. CD4+ T cells were isolated by positive magnetic selection. Libraries were prepared by immunoSEQ multiplex PCR; TCRdb keeps only in-frame clonotypes and omits some of them. The data show about 73,000 clones, 78% seen once. The gene calls are TRBV30 and TRBJ1-2; possible D gene TRBD1, 5 bases. The TCR sequence derives from an adult in good health and CMV-seropositive. The sequenced sample was memory CD4+ T cells from blood. This CDR3 is CAWSVGGKGLGYTF. CDR3 sequence (DNA): TGTGCCTGGAGTGTTGGGGGAAAAGGTTTGGGATACACCTTC.